This is a list of T cell receptor beta chains from one sample in a study of T cell changes during pregnancy in multiple sclerosis. The method was immunoSEQ multiplex PCR; TCRdb's version includes in-frame clones alone and lacks a portion of them. The repertoire holds 50,000 or so clones, 94% seen once, with 0.31% in the top ten. Material: CD4+ T cells from peripheral blood mononuclear cells, obtained in the third trimester of pregnancy. These receptors were obtained from a female donor with multiple sclerosis, enrolled in a pregnancy study. Both conserved end residues are part of each CDR3. Each record gives: D gene, V gene, J gene, clone size, CDR3 protein, CDR3 DNA. The D gene is left open where the match is weak. Size values are once, few and many counts, or a class for expanded clones, and some rows have none.

>NA|TRBV5-4|TRBJ2-1|NA
CASSSPSAGNEQFF
TGTGCCAGCAGCTCCCCCTCCGCGGGTAATGAGCAGTTCTTC
>TRBD1|TRBV6-1|TRBJ1-2|NA
CASTIDRDRGYGYTF
TGTGCCAGCACCATTGACCGGGACAGGGGGTATGGCTACACCTTC
>TRBD1|TRBV14|TRBJ2-6|NA
CASSWDRADSGANVLTF
TGTGCCAGCAGCTGGGACAGGGCTGACTCTGGGGCCAACGTCCTGACTTTC
>NA|TRBV2|TRBJ2-2|NA
CASSERGNTGELFF
TGTGCCAGCAGTGAACGGGGGAACACCGGGGAGCTGTTTTTT
>NA|TRBV18|TRBJ2-7|NA
CASSPTTGQGKGQYF
TGTGCCAGCTCACCTACTACCGGGCAGGGGAAAGGGCAGTACTTC
>TRBD1|TRBV5-4|TRBJ2-3|NA
CASSLRDRASDTQYF
TGTGCCAGCAGCCTCCGGGACAGGGCCTCAGATACGCAGTATTTT
>NA|TRBV5-6|TRBJ1-1|once
CASSFYARIGDTEAFF
TGTGCCAGCAGCTTTTATGCCCGGATTGGAGACACTGAAGCTTTCTTT
>TRBD2|TRBV5-1|TRBJ2-7|NA
CASSSGTSGFYEQYF
TGCGCCAGCAGCTCGGGGACTAGCGGATTCTACGAGCAGTACTTC
>NA|TRBV5-6|TRBJ2-1|once
CASSLRGRGQYNEQFF
TGTGCCAGCAGCTTGAGGGGGCGGGGACAGTACAATGAGCAGTTCTTC
>TRBD1|TRBV9|TRBJ1-3|NA
CASSVGPGTGLNTIYF
TGTGCCAGCAGCGTAGGCCCCGGGACAGGCCTCAACACCATATATTTT
>TRBD2|TRBV18|TRBJ2-7|NA
CASSPLAGIDEQYF
TGTGCCAGCTCACCACTAGCGGGAATCGACGAGCAGTACTTC
>TRBD2|TRBV29-1|TRBJ2-3|NA
CSASSLAGLYPDTQYF
TGCAGCGCTTCTTCGCTAGCGGGACTATATCCAGATACGCAGTATTTT
>TRBD2|TRBV9|TRBJ2-3|NA
CASSVGPGGPADTQYF
TGTGCCAGCAGCGTAGGTCCGGGGGGGCCGGCAGATACGCAGTATTTT
>TRBD1|TRBV2|TRBJ2-7|NA
CASSYRGNYEQYF
TGTGCCAGCAGCTACAGGGGGAACTACGAGCAGTACTTC
>TRBD1|TRBV7-2|TRBJ1-5|NA
CASSLAGQLNQPQHF
TGTGCCAGCAGCTTAGCGGGACAGCTAAATCAGCCCCAGCATTTT
>TRBD1|TRBV11-3|TRBJ1-3|once
CASSLGQGAGNTIYF
TGTGCCAGCAGCTTAGGACAGGGGGCTGGAAACACCATATATTTT
>TRBD1|TRBV5-6|TRBJ2-7|NA
CASSRPGGSYEQYF
TGTGCCAGCAGTAGACCAGGGGGCTCCTACGAGCAGTACTTC
>NA|TRBV7-2|TRBJ2-7|NA
CASSLVRYEQYF
TGTGCCAGCAGCTTAGTGCGATACGAGCAGTACTTC
>TRBD2|TRBV6-6|TRBJ2-1|NA
CASRPGLAGGGEQFF
TGTGCCAGCAGGCCTGGACTAGCGGGAGGGGGTGAGCAGTTCTTC
>NA|TRBV25-1|TRBJ1-3|NA
CASSEAGLHTIYF
TGTGCCAGCAGTGAGGCGGGCCTGCACACCATATATTTT
>NA|TRBV7-2|TRBJ1-1|NA
CASSSRWLAEAFF
TGTGCCAGCAGCTCCAGGTGGTTAGCTGAAGCTTTCTTT
>TRBD1|TRBV7-2|TRBJ2-5|NA
CASSVDRAKGAQYF
TGTGCCAGCAGCGTGGACAGGGCCAAGGGGGCCCAGTACTTC
>TRBD2|TRBV10-3|TRBJ2-3|NA
CAIGAGGTDTQYF
TGTGCCATCGGAGCGGGGGGTACAGATACGCAGTATTTT
>TRBD1|TRBV14|TRBJ1-1|NA
CASSLRTGRNTEAFF
TGTGCCAGCAGCCTCCGGACAGGGAGGAACACTGAAGCTTTCTTT
>NA|TRBV6-1|TRBJ1-5|NA
CASSREGSNQPQHF
TGTGCCAGCAGCAGGGAGGGGAGCAATCAGCCCCAGCATTTT
>NA|TRBV18|TRBJ1-2|NA
CASSPGGAANYGYTF
TGTGCCAGCTCACCCGGCGGGGCAGCTAACTATGGCTACACCTTC
>NA|TRBV18|TRBJ1-4|NA
CASSPSRVSLLEKLFF
TGTGCCAGCTCACCGTCCAGGGTCTCGCTCCTGGAAAAACTGTTTTTT
>NA|TRBV7-2|TRBJ2-1|NA
CASSLDNRVGGEQFF
TGTGCCAGCAGCCTGGACAACAGGGTCGGTGGTGAGCAGTTCTTC
>TRBD2|TRBV7-2|TRBJ2-7|NA
CASRKLAGGSHEQYF
TGTGCCAGCAGAAAACTAGCGGGAGGGAGCCACGAGCAGTACTTC
>TRBD1|TRBV14|TRBJ2-7|NA
CASSRGLRYEQYF
TGTGCCAGCAGCAGGGGGCTGAGGTACGAGCAGTACTTC
>NA|TRBV19|TRBJ2-2|NA
CASSQVEVGTGELFF
TGTGCCAGTAGTCAGGTGGAAGTAGGCACCGGGGAGCTGTTTTTT
>NA|TRBV6-5|TRBJ1-1|NA
CASSDDRNAEAFF
TGTGCCAGCAGCGACGACAGGAATGCCGAAGCTTTCTTT
>NA|TRBV5-1|TRBJ1-1|NA
CASSSGLNTEAFF
TGCGCCAGCAGCTCGGGATTGAACACTGAAGCTTTCTTT
>NA|TRBV2|TRBJ1-4|once
CASMTRGGIGNEKLFF
TGTGCCAGCATGACGAGAGGGGGTATCGGTAATGAAAAACTGTTTTTT
>NA|TRBV6-5|TRBJ1-2|NA
CASTNSRGSDTF
TGTGCCAGCACCAACTCCAGAGGGTCCGACACCTTC
>TRBD1|TRBV29-1|TRBJ2-5|NA
CSVAAGVPIATGTGRETQYF
TGCAGCGTCGCTGCCGGAGTCCCCATCGCTACCGGGACAGGGCGAGAGACCCAGTACTTC
>NA|TRBV15|TRBJ2-5|NA
CATNTGQETQYF
TGTGCCACCAACACAGGACAAGAGACCCAGTACTTC
>NA|TRBV28|TRBJ1-1|NA
CASRRHDETEAFF
TGTGCCAGTCGCCGACATGATGAAACTGAAGCTTTCTTT
>NA|TRBV7-9|TRBJ2-5|NA
CASSLTPRASEETQYF
TGTGCCAGCAGCTTAACCCCTAGGGCTAGCGAGGAGACCCAATACTTC
>NA|TRBV7-8|TRBJ2-5|NA
CASSLYRVGGARETQYF
TGTGCCAGCAGCTTATATAGGGTTGGCGGGGCCCGCGAGACCCAGTACTTC
>NA|TRBV25-1|TRBJ1-4|once
CASSVGGFNEKLFF
TGTGCCAGCAGTGTTGGAGGGTTTAATGAAAAACTGTTTTTT
>NA|TRBV6-1|TRBJ2-2|once
CASKEWGAGELFF
TGTGCCAGCAAGGAATGGGGAGCCGGGGAGCTGTTTTTT
>TRBD2|TRBV30|TRBJ2-1|NA
CAWSRRLAGVGRDNEQFF
TGTGCCTGGAGTCGTAGGCTAGCGGGAGTCGGTCGGGACAATGAGCAGTTCTTC
>NA|TRBV5-1|TRBJ2-1|NA
CASSLLDYNEQFF
TGCGCCAGCAGCTTACTCGACTACAATGAGCAGTTCTTC
>NA|TRBV5-1|TRBJ2-1|once
CASSPTGWGLDNEQFF
TGCGCCAGCAGCCCAACAGGGTGGGGGCTAGACAATGAGCAGTTCTTC
>NA|TRBV25-1|TRBJ1-2|NA
CASSESGRGYGYTF
TGTGCCAGCAGTGAATCAGGCAGGGGCTATGGCTACACCTTC
>NA|TRBV2|TRBJ1-2|NA
CASSELGGRSYGYTF
TGTGCCAGCAGTGAATTGGGGGGGCGAAGCTATGGCTACACCTTC
>NA|TRBV29-1|TRBJ2-5|NA
CSVEGSRGGTQYF
TGCAGCGTTGAAGGGTCACGCGGCGGGACCCAGTACTTC
>NA|TRBV29-1|TRBJ1-2|NA
CSVLPLTGTYGYTF
TGCAGCGTCCTCCCTCTTACAGGTACCTATGGCTACACCTTC